The clone carrying this TCR beta chain appeared a single time. Sequenced by immunoSEQ multiplex PCR; TCRdb stores in-frame clones only, minus some. There are some 5,000 clones in the sample; just over 90% occur only once, and 0.85% to 1.3% lies in the top ten. The record originates from a study of pediatric ulcerative colitis. The TCR was taken from a boy between 10 and 17 years old who was a control in a study of pediatric ulcerative colitis. Sequencing was done on a sample of blood.

The DNA for the CDR3 is TGTGCCAGCAGTGAGGCGGGAGAAGCCTACAATGAGCAGTTCTTC. Amino acid sequence: CASSEAGEAYNEQFF. V is TRBV6-4 and J is TRBJ2-1; 7 bases are shared with TRBD2. The V segment lost 3 bases and the J segment 2 bases; nucleotides outside the gene matches: 4. In germline, CDR1 is MRHNA, CDR2 SNTAGT. CDR3 length: 15 residues.